This T cell receptor (beta chain) is drawn from a study of T cell responses to AZD1222 COVID-19 vaccine. Study-wide results and limits: Only a handful of AZD1222 recipients, more than five in all, had baseline seropositivity. Most donors were white British and more were female, and clonal diversity was possibly underestimated.

A word on this clone: As yet, its antigen is unknown.

The repertoire was sequenced with immunoSEQ multiplex PCR; TCRdb's copy has only in-frame clones and lacks some. The table lists about 94,000 clones, 88% of them singletons. The CDR3 covers 13 residues. Germline CDR1 is SGHRS and CDR2 is YFSETQ. The germline V and J ends were trimmed by 2 bases and 0 bases, with 4 bases remaining between them. This sequence originates from an adult who received the AZD1222 COVID-19 vaccine. Sample: peripheral blood, taken 28 days after the second AZD1222 dose. The chain is built from TRBV5-1 and TRBJ2-3; D gene uncertain. The CDR3 reads CASSLGSTDTQYF. The CDR3 DNA reads TGCGCCAGCAGCTTAGGTAGCACAGATACGCAGTATTTT.